This TCR beta chain emerged from a study of early T cells in non-severe SARS-CoV-2 infection. Study background: Sequencing of unsorted whole blood was done on bulk RNA, leaving chains unpaired.

Study results and caveats: In VDJdb matching, anti-spike CD8 responses were favored while private and CD4 specificities went missing.

A note on this clonotype: Its antigen is unidentified.

The protocol attached unique molecular identifiers to individual cDNA molecules. One entry per CDR3 protein results from TCRdb running MiXCR on the 5' RACE reads. Of roughly 72,000 distinct CDR3 sequences in the sample, about 13% were seen once. This CDR3 is built from 12 residues. Germline loops: CDR1 SQVTM, CDR2 ANQGSEA. The V and J ends lost 3 bases and 2 bases respectively, with 8 bases between them. The sequenced material came from whole blood. This clonotype was sampled from an adult who was a healthcare worker with PCR-confirmed SARS-CoV-2 infection or an uninfected control (not recorded which). The genes are TRBV29-1 and TRBJ2-7; no clear D gene. The CDR3 DNA is TGCAGCGTTGATGCAGGTACCTACGAGCAGTACTTC. It is translated as CSVDAGTYEQYF.